These 10 T cell receptor beta chains share one sample of origin, sequenced in a study of patients and donors after allogeneic stem cell transplantation. TCRdb passed the RT-PCR reads through MiXCR, listing each CDR3 protein once. The data show fewer than 25,000 distinct CDR3 sequences, roughly 5% seen once. The specimen was blood, either unsorted or a sorted T cell fraction (not recorded which). The receptors stem from a human donor who was either an allogeneic HSCT recipient or a stem cell or donor lymphocyte infusion donor (not recorded which). It is not recorded whose cells these are; they may come from a transplant donor.

This clonotype was seen ten or more times. The rearrangement uses TRBV9 and TRBJ2-4; D gene uncertain. CDR1 is SGDLS and CDR2 is YYNGEE in the germline V gene. Trimming removed 3 bases from V and 4 bases from J, with 14 bases in between. This CDR3 comprises 15 residues. The CDR3 is CASSALDTMKNIQYF. CDR3 DNA: TGTGCCAGCAGCGCCCTGGATACAATGAAAAACATTCAGTACTTC.

This clonotype was observed many times. The V gene is TRBV7-6, the J gene TRBJ1-1; no clear D gene. V dropped 1 base and J dropped 0 bases, with 18 bases sitting between them. Germline V lookup: CDR1 SGHVS, CDR2 FNYEAQ. The CDR3 runs 18 residues. In DNA form, the CDR3 reads TGTGCCAGCAGCTTAGGGACGTTAGGGCTTGACATGAACACTGAAGCTTTCTTT. Translation: CASSLGTLGLDMNTEAFF.

This clonotype was seen ten or more times. V is TRBV9 and J is TRBJ2-7, with 12 nucleotides matching TRBD2. Germline loops: CDR1 SGDLS, CDR2 YYNGEE. CDR3 length: 18 amino acids. With 0 bases clipped from V and 5 bases from J, the junction kept 12 bases outside the gene matches. CDR3 nucleotides: TGTGCCAGCAGCGTAGGTACTAGCGGGAGGACTTTGGTGCACGAGCAGTACTTC. It translates to CASSVGTSGRTLVHEQYF.

The rearrangement uses TRBV28 and TRBJ1-5; D call uncertain. Germline V gives CDR1 MDHEN, CDR2 SYDVKM. Trimming shortened V by 1 base and J by 4 bases, and 8 bases separated the two germline ends. The CDR3 has 14 residues. The DNA of the CDR3 is TGTGCCAGCAGTTTATTGTCGGGGAATCAGCCCCAGCATTTT. This sequence encodes CASSLLSGNQPQHF.

This clonotype was seen a few times. V gene TRBV20-1 combines with J gene TRBJ1-1, with D tentatively TRBD1 (5 bases). V was cut by 2 bases and J by 0 bases, with 13 bases left in between. Germline V gene sequence: CDR1 DFQATT, CDR2 SNEGSKA (reference sequence). The CDR3 totals 15 residues. The CDR3 DNA reads as TGCAGTGCTAGACCCGCGGGGCACTTGAACACTGAAGCTTTCTTT. It is translated as CSARPAGHLNTEAFF.

This clonotype has a handful of counts. J is TRBJ2-5 and V is TRBV24-1, with TRBD2 matching over 9 bases. V was pared by 5 bases and J by 5 bases, with 11 bases of the junction left unmatched. The CDR3 covers 16 residues. Germline V gene data show CDR1 as KGHDR and CDR2 as SFDVKD. The chain's CDR3 is CATSGGGGVVGETQYF. The CDR3 DNA reads as TGTGCCACCAGTGGTGGCGGGGGGGTTGTTGGCGAGACCCAGTACTTC.

This clonotype was detected ten times or more. This chain links TRBV7-8 with TRBJ2-6; D call uncertain. V was pared by 1 base and J by 1 base, with 8 bases between. Germline V gives CDR1 SGHVS, CDR2 FQNEAQ. The CDR3 runs 16 residues. The CDR3 spells CASSLEFRSGANVLTF. Written as DNA, the CDR3 is TGTGCCAGCAGCTTAGAGTTCCGGTCTGGGGCCAACGTCCTGACTTTC.

This clonotype showed up just a few times. V usage is TRBV19 and J usage is TRBJ1-4; possibly TRBD1 for D (5 bases). The V gene lost 6 bases and the J gene lost 4 bases, with 12 bases spanning the gap. The germline V gene has CDR1 LNHDA and CDR2 SQIVND (reference sequence). The CDR3 has 14 residues. The CDR3 here is CASRRDLLNEKLFF. The CDR3 coding sequence is TGTGCCAGTAGAAGGGACCTGCTTAATGAAAAACTGTTTTTT.

This clonotype has a count of ten or more. As DNA, the CDR3 is TGCGCCAGCAGTGAATCGGGATTAACCGGGGAGCTGTTTTTT. Its translation: CASSESGLTGELFF. This chain joins TRBV10-2 and TRBJ2-2; TRBD2 is a possible D gene (5 bases). Germline V gene lookup returns CDR1 WSHSY and CDR2 SAAADI. The CDR3 is 14 residues long. Trimming shortened V by 3 bases and J by 5 bases, and 10 bases separated the two germline ends.

This clonotype was counted many times. CDR3 loop: CASSPDRGGGEQYF. CDR3 sequence (DNA): TGTGCCAGCAGCCCCGACAGGGGCGGAGGCGAGCAGTACTTC. The chain carries TRBV11-2 and TRBJ2-7; 8 positions agree with TRBD1. Per the germline V gene, CDR1 is SGHAT and CDR2 is FQNNGV. The junction had 9 bases not matched to a gene; V was cut back by 5 bases and J by 6 bases. This CDR3 spans 14 amino acids.